The clone carrying this T cell receptor (beta chain) was counted a few times. Its specificity is not known. For TCRbeta, the library was prepared with unique molecular identifiers. TCRdb re-called the PCR reads with MiXCR, one entry per CDR3 protein. The sample holds fewer than 400,000 distinct CDR3 sequences, over 20% seen once. The sample originates from a study of T-cell reconstitution after alpha-beta-depleted transplantation in children. Study-level points and caveats: For some patients, TCRbeta diversity was high at day 60 because of recipient T cells and thymic progenitors that survived. The main origin of T-cell counts and diversity one year after transplant was newly produced T cells. Several hundred expanded graft clones reportedly supplied alpha-beta T cells about two months after transplant.

Trimming pared 5 bases from V and 2 bases from J, leaving 21 bases between. CDR1 is SGHVS, CDR2 FQNEAQ, per germline. This CDR3 is 17 amino acids long. Source: PBMCs, mostly from graft donor cells, taken 180 days after TCRalphabeta/CD19-depleted stem cell transplant. The V call is TRBV7-8, the J call TRBJ2-5; TRBD2 might be the D (6 bases). This TCR derives from a male patient between 5 and 17 years old who had a stem cell transplant for acute lymphoblastic leukemia, so the T cells may come from the graft donor. The CDR3 nucleotides read TGTGCCAGCAGCGTAACTCCTTCCGGACTACCACAAGAGACCCAGTACTTC. This encodes CASSVTPSGLPQETQYF.